The next 12 T cell receptor beta chains were all read from a single sample in a study of control samples from healthy donors and cancer patients. Profiled with immunoSEQ multiplex PCR; TCRdb holds only in-frame clones, not every one. The sample lists 200,000 to 250,000 clones; over 90% were seen once. Sequencing used blood. These TCRs come from a man in his fifties in good health.

The chain has TRBV7-2 and TRBJ2-7, with 8 bases lining up with TRBD1. There are 15 residues in the CDR3. V lost 4 bases and J lost 3; bases outside the gene matches: 8. Per germline, CDR1 SGHTA and CDR2 FQGNSA. CDR3 nucleotide sequence: TGTGCCAGCAGCTCCCCGGACAGGGCGGGCTACGAGCAGTACTTC. It translates to CASSSPDRAGYEQYF.

The CDR3 DNA reads TGCGCCAGCAGCTTAAGCGGGGGAGAACAAGAGACCCAGTACTTC. This sequence encodes CASSLSGGEQETQYF. This chain links TRBV5-1 with TRBJ2-5; the match to TRBD2 covers 8 bases. The germline gives CDR1 SGHRS, CDR2 YFSETQ. V dropped 2 bases and J dropped 2; count of bases not matched to a gene: 5. The CDR3 extends over 15 amino acids.

The V call is TRBV5-4, the J call TRBJ2-2; D gene unclear. V was trimmed by 5 bases and J by 3 bases, leaving 8 bases between them. The CDR3 spans 13 residues. CDR1 and CDR2 from the germline V gene are SGHNT and YYREEE (reference sequence). CDR3 bases: TGTGCCAGCAGTTCGCAGGACACCGGGGAGCTGTTTTTT. It is translated as CASSSQDTGELFF.

The rearrangement links TRBV11-2 to TRBJ1-2, with D possibly matching TRBD1 (6 bases). The CDR3 spans 14 residues. The ends were cut back, 5 bases at V and 4 bases at J, with 14 bases in the middle. Germline V CDR1 and CDR2: SGHAT, FQNNGV. The CDR3 region is CASSPEGGPYGYTF. The CDR3 DNA is TGTGCCAGCAGCCCAGAGGGGGGCCCCTATGGCTACACCTTC.

This rearrangement joins TRBV6-5 to TRBJ1-2, with D tentatively TRBD1 (6 bases). Deletions cut 4 bases from V and 8 bases from J, with 17 bases between. The CDR3 has 14 residues. Germline lookup yields CDR1 MNHEY and CDR2 SVGAGI. CDR3 protein: CASSLGGAFGGYTF. As DNA, the CDR3 is TGTGCCAGCAGTTTGGGGGGGGCCTTCGGAGGCTACACCTTC.

The chain couples TRBV25-1 to TRBJ2-4; D is ambiguous. This CDR3 has 12 amino acids. The V end lost 7 bases, the J end lost 3 bases, and 7 bases lay between the germline ends. The germline V gene encodes CDR1 MGHDK and CDR2 SYGVNS. The CDR3 reads CASNGRKNIQYF. Here the CDR3 DNA reads TGTGCCAGCAACGGACGCAAAAACATTCAGTACTTC.

This rearrangement joins TRBV4-3 to TRBJ1-1, with a tentative D call TRBD1 (5 bases). V lost 4 bases and J lost 5, with 17 bases in between. Germline lookup yields CDR1 LGHNA and CDR2 YSLEER. The length of the CDR3 is 15 residues. CDR3: CASSRVFAGKTEAFF. The DNA of the CDR3 is TGCGCCAGCAGCCGAGTTTTTGCAGGGAAAACTGAAGCTTTCTTT.

This chain uses TRBV4-3 with TRBJ2-7, with 10 nucleotides matching TRBD1. CDR3 size: 17 residues. From germline, CDR1 is LGHNA and CDR2 YSLEER. Trimming cost V 3 bases and J 2 bases; bases outside gene matches: 10. CDR3: CASSQLTPGQGPYEQYF. The CDR3 coding sequence is TGCGCCAGCAGCCAGTTAACTCCGGGACAGGGGCCCTACGAGCAGTACTTC.

This chain connects TRBV7-2 to TRBJ2-1, with TRBD1 as a possible D gene (6 bases). Per the germline V gene, CDR1 is SGHTA and CDR2 is FQGNSA. CDR3 length: 17 amino acids. V lost 3 bases and J lost 6, with 21 bases in between. For the CDR3, the DNA is TGTGCCAGCAGCTTCCCCGAGCAGGGGAATTGGGTCAATGAGCAGTTCTTC. Encoded protein: CASSFPEQGNWVNEQFF.

The chain couples TRBV10-3 to TRBJ1-4; D not resolved. CDR1 and CDR2 (germline): ENHRY, SYGVKD. The CDR3 is 11 amino acids. The ends were cut back, 6 bases at V and 7 bases at J, with 6 bases in the middle. The CDR3 sequence: CAIRSGEKLFF. The CDR3 coding sequence is TGTGCCATCAGATCTGGTGAAAAACTGTTTTTT.

J is TRBJ2-3 and V is TRBV6-5; TRBD2 agrees at 10 bases. The V segment lost 9 bases and the J segment 1 base; nucleotides outside the gene matches: 1. CDR3 length: 13 amino acids. CDR1 is MNHEY, CDR2 SVGAGI, per germline. CDR3 protein: CASLAGGTDTQYF. As DNA, the CDR3 is TGTGCCAGTCTAGCGGGGGGCACAGATACGCAGTATTTT.

The chain carries TRBV6-1 and TRBJ1-2; D might be TRBD1 (6 bases). Germline V gene sequence: CDR1 MNHNS, CDR2 SASEGT. CDR3 length: 17 residues. V lost 1 base, J lost 5 bases, and 20 bases lay in between. CDR3 bases: TGTGCCAGCAGTGAAGGTGTGGGGGCGCTCCCAGGGTATGGCTACACCTTC. As protein: CASSEGVGALPGYGYTF.